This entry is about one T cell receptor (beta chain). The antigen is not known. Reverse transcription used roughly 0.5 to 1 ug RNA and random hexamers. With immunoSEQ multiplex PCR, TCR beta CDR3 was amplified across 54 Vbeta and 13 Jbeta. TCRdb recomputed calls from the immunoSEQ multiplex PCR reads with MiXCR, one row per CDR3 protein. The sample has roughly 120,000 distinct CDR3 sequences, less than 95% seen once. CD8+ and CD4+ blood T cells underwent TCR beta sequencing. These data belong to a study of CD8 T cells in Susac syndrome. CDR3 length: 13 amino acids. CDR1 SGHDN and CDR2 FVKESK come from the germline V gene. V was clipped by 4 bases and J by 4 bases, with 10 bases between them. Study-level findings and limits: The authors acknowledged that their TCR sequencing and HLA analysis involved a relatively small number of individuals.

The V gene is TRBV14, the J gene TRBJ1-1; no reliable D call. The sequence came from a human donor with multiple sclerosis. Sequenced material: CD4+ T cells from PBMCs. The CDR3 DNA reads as TGTGCCAGCAGCCTTCACCTACCCACTGAAGCTTTCTTT. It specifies CASSLHLPTEAFF. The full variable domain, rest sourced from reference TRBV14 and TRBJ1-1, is EAGVTQFPSHSVIEKGQTVTLRCDPISGHDNLYWYRRVMGKEIKFLLHFVKESKQDESGMPNNRFLAERTGGTYSTLKVQPAELEDSGVYFCASSLHLPTEAFFGQGTRLTVV.